The 5 T cell receptor beta chains below come from one sample, sequenced in a study of spatial heterogeneity in lung cancer. Time point reported: sample taken at primary tumor resection. TCRdb recomputed calls from the 5' RACE reads with MiXCR, one row per CDR3 protein. The data show some 23,000 distinct CDR3 sequences, roughly 7% seen once. The sequencing here drew on PBMCs, taken at surgery. The source is a male donor with early-stage non-small cell lung cancer.

There are many counts of this clonotype. This chain joins TRBV5-1 and TRBJ2-1, with TRBD2 matching over 7 bases. CDR3 length equals 13 residues. Trimming removed 4 bases from V and 9 bases from J; junction bases left unmatched: 7. CDR1 is SGHRS and CDR2 is YFSETQ in the germline V gene. CDR3 in DNA: TGCGCCAGCAGCCCAGAGGGACTAAGTGAGCAGTTCTTC. This translates into CASSPEGLSEQFF.

The CDR3: CASSHRALFQETQYF. Here the CDR3 DNA reads TGTGCCAGCAGCCATAGGGCCCTCTTCCAAGAGACCCAGTACTTC. The chain recombines TRBV14 with TRBJ2-5, with D unresolved. Between the trimmed V and J ends, which lost 3 bases and 1 base, there was a span of 12 bases. Germline CDR1 and CDR2: SGHDN and FVKESK. There are 15 residues in the CDR3.

This clonotype was counted between two and nine times. The gene calls are TRBV7-9 and TRBJ1-2; possibly TRBD1 for D (5 bases). Germline V gene sequence: CDR1 SEHNR, CDR2 FQNEAQ (reference sequence). Trimming stripped 5 bases from V and 8 bases from J, with 27 bases between. The CDR3 is 17 residues long. Written as DNA, the CDR3 is TGTGCCAGCAGCCACCAGGGCACTCGGCCAGGATCTAGGGGCTACACCTTC. This gives the protein CASSHQGTRPGSRGYTF.

This clonotype is labeled as medium-sized. The rearrangement links TRBV5-6 to TRBJ2-4; TRBD1 might be the D (6 bases). The CDR3 covers 17 residues. CDR1 and CDR2 (germline): SGHDT, YYEEEE. Trimming left V 0 bases short and J 7 bases short, with 20 bases between. DNA for the CDR3: TGTGCCAGCAGCTTGGCTATTGTCGAGGACAGCCCCAACATTCAGTACTTC. Its protein product is CASSLAIVEDSPNIQYF.

In this sample, this clonotype turned up many times. V is TRBV3-1 and J is TRBJ2-5; D might be TRBD2 (5 bases). The CDR3 consists of 15 residues. Germline CDR1 reads LGHDT; CDR2 reads YNNKEL (reference sequence). Trimming shortened V by 3 bases and J by 3 bases, and 14 bases separated the two germline ends. CDR3 DNA: TGTGCCAGCAGCCAGGCCCCGGGATATAAAGAGACCCAGTACTTC. It encodes CASSQAPGYKETQYF.